What follows is one T cell receptor (beta chain) and its context. TCRdb fed the 5' RACE reads into MiXCR, producing one record per CDR3 protein. The sample has tens of thousands of distinct CDR3 sequences, 28% seen once. There are 15 residues in the CDR3. Trimming took 4 bases from V and 6 from J, leaving 17 bases between them. Germline lookup yields CDR1 SGDLS and CDR2 YYNGEE. The origin of this receptor is a female donor with breast cancer. The chain carries TRBV9 and TRBJ2-1; D is perhaps TRBD2 (5 bases). Sequencing was performed on naive CD4+ T cells sorted from blood. Subset given: naive CD4+ T cells, CD4+CD45RA+CD25-. The CDR3 nucleotides are TGTGCCAGCAGCCCTTCATCGGGGAGAGGCAATGAGCAGTTCTTC. Translation: CASSPSSGRGNEQFF.